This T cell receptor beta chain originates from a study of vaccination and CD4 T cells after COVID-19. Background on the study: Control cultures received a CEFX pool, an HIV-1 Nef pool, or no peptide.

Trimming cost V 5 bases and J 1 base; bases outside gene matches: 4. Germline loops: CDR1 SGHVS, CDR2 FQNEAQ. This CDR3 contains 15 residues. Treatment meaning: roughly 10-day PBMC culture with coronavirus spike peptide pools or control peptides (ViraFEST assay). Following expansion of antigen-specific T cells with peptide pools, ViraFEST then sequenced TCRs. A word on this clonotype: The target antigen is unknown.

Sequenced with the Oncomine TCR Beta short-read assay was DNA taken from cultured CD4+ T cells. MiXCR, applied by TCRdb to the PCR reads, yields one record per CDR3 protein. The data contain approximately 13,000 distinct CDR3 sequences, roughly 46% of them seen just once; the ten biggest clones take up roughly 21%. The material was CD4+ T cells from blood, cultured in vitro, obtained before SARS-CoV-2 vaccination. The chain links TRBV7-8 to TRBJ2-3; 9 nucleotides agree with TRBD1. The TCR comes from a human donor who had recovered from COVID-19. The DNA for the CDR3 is TGTGCCAGCAGCGGAAGGACAGGGGGCACAGATACGCAGTATTTT. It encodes CASSGRTGGTDTQYF.